The entry below describes one T cell receptor beta chain. Its antigen is unknown. The data stem from a study of T-cell reconstitution after alpha-beta-depleted transplantation in children. The study, taken as a whole, reports: The study reportedly traced alpha-beta T cells about two months after transplant to several hundred expanded graft clones.

This CDR3 is built from 16 residues. Per germline, CDR1 SQVTM and CDR2 ANQGSEA. The V gene lost 3 bases and the J gene lost 3 bases, with 19 bases spanning the gap. The TCRbeta library was prepared with unique molecular identifiers. MiXCR was run by TCRdb on the PCR reads, yielding one entry per CDR3 protein. The sample lists 500,000 to 650,000 distinct CDR3 sequences; 13% were seen once. The chain links TRBV29-1 to TRBJ2-3; the D gene is possibly TRBD1 (6 bases). Source: PBMCs, mostly from graft donor cells, taken 360 days after TCRalphabeta/CD19-depleted stem cell transplant. This TCR came from a male patient between 10 and 17 years old who had a stem cell transplant for acute myeloid leukemia, so the T cells may come from the graft donor. The DNA for the CDR3 is TGCAGCGTTGAGGCGCTCAGGGGCTTTAGGACAGATACGCAGTATTTT. This gives the protein CSVEALRGFRTDTQYF.